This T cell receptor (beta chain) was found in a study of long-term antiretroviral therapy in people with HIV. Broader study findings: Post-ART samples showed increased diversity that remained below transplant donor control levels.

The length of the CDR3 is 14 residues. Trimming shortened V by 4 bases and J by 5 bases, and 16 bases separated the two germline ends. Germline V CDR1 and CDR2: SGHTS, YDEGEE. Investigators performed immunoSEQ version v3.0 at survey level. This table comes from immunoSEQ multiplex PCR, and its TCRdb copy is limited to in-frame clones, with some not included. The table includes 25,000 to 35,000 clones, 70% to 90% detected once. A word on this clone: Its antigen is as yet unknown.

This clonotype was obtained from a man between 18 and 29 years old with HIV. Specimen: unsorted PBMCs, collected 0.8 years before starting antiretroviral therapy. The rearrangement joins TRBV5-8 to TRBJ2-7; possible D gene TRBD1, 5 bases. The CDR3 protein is CASSTRQIMDEQYF. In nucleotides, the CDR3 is TGTGCCAGCAGCACCCGACAGATTATGGACGAGCAGTACTTC.